The 5 T cell receptor beta chains below come from one sample, sequenced in a study of metastatic and nonmetastatic thyroid tumors. Thyroid surgery was preceded by no treatment in any patient. TCRdb re-clonotyped the PCR reads via MiXCR. Of roughly 25,000 clones in the sample, around an eighth are singletons; the top ten hold around 15%. Material for sequencing was blood. These receptor sequences come from a female donor with papillary thyroid cancer or a benign thyroid nodule (not recorded which). Some clones in this sample may be carry-over from other donors' samples.

This clone was seen at least ten times. V and J are TRBV29-1 and TRBJ2-7; 12 bases line up with TRBD1. The trim removed 7 bases at V and 7 bases at J, leaving 11 bases unmatched. This CDR3 contains 14 residues. Germline V gives CDR1 SQVTM, CDR2 ANQGSEA. The DNA for the CDR3 is TGCAGCGGGGGGGGGGGACAGGGGGCGGAGGAGCAGTACTTC. Translating gives CSGGGGQGAEEQYF.

The chain has TRBV6-4 and TRBJ1-1, with 7 bases fitting TRBD1. The CDR3 length is 16 residues. The germline V gene has CDR1 MRHNA and CDR2 SNTAGT. V was clipped by 6 bases and J by 0 bases; unmatched bases: 10. This chain's CDR3 is CASRPPPQGMNTEAFF. The CDR3 coding sequence is TGTGCCAGCAGGCCCCCCCCACAGGGGATGAACACTGAAGCTTTCTTT.

This clone occurred many times. The chain couples TRBV6-4 to TRBJ2-1; 10 nucleotides line up with TRBD1. Trimming removed 6 bases from V and 5 bases from J; junction bases left unmatched: 7. Germline CDR1 and CDR2: MRHNA and SNTAGT. The CDR3 is 15 residues long. The CDR3 DNA sequence: TGTGCCAGCAGCGCCGGGACAGGGGACCACAATGAGCAGTTCTTC. This translates into CASSAGTGDHNEQFF.

This clone has a count of ten or more. The chain combines TRBV27 with TRBJ2-3; D gene ambiguous. From germline, CDR1 is MNHEY and CDR2 SMNVEV (reference sequence). With 5 bases removed from V and 2 bases from J, the gap between germline ends came to 11 bases. The CDR3 is 14 amino acids. CDR3 residues: CASSRRADTDTQYF. CDR3 in DNA: TGTGCCAGCAGTCGTCGAGCTGACACAGATACGCAGTATTTT.

This clone was seen ten or more times. A much bigger clone sits one base away, suggesting this may be a read error. V is TRBV27 and J is TRBJ2-1, with 10 bases fitting TRBD2. CDR3 size: 16 residues. From germline, CDR1 is MNHEY and CDR2 SMNVEV (reference sequence). In nucleotides, the CDR3 is TGTGCCAGCAGTCCCCAAGGTAGCGGGAGGTCCAATGAGCAGTCCTTC. It is translated as CASSPQGSGRSNEQSF.